This section outlines one TCR beta chain sequence together with its context. Its antigen is not known. V lost 4 bases and J lost 5, with 24 bases in between. Germline V lookup: CDR1 SQVTM, CDR2 ANQGSEA. The CDR3 spans 16 residues. The entry originates in a study of T-cell reconstitution after alpha-beta-depleted transplantation in children. Study-level findings and limits: Expanded clones from the graft, numbering several hundred, reportedly supplied alpha-beta T cells about two months after transplant.

Construction of the TCRbeta library involved unique molecular identifiers. Each CDR3 protein is one row after TCRdb ran MiXCR on the PCR reads. The sample yields 700,000 to 950,000 distinct CDR3 sequences, about 16% seen once. The rearrangement links TRBV29-1 to TRBJ2-7; maybe TRBD1 (5 bases). The clonotype originates from a male patient under 18 who had a stem cell transplant for acute lymphoblastic leukemia, so the T cells may come from the graft donor. The sample consisted of PBMCs, mostly from graft donor cells, taken 360 days after TCRalphabeta/CD19-depleted stem cell transplant. This CDR3 is CSVVFPVNYRLHEQYF. CDR3 nucleotide sequence: TGCAGCGTTGTCTTCCCTGTAAATTACAGGCTCCACGAGCAGTACTTC.